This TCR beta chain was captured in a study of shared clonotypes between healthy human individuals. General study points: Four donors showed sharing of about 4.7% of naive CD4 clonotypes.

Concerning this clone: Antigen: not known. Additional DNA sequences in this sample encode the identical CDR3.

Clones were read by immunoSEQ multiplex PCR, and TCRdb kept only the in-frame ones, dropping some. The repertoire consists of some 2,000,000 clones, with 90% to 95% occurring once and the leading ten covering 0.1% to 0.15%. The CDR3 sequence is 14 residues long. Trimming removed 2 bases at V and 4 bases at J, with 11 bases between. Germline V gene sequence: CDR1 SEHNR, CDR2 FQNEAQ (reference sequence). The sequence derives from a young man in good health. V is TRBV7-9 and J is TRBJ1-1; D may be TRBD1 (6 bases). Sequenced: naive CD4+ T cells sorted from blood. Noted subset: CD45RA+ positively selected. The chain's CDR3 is CASSLRGAPTEAFF. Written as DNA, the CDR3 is TGTGCCAGCAGCTTAAGGGGGGCGCCCACTGAAGCTTTCTTT.